This is a list of T cell receptor beta chains from one sample in a study of blood T cell repertoires in COVID-19. Clones were sequenced by immunoSEQ multiplex PCR, and TCRdb holds only the in-frame ones, with some missing. The table includes more than 300,000 clones, just under 90% detected once. Sequences were obtained from peripheral blood. All receptors come from a woman under 40 with COVID-19, enrolled during active disease. The CDR3 runs from the conserved cysteine through the conserved F or W. D genes are given only for firm matches. Where a row states a size, it is once, few, many or the class of an expanded clone; other rows omit it.

TRBV28	-	-	TRBJ1-5	14	TGTGCCAGCAGTGGCTCCAGGAGCAATCAGCCCCAGCATTTT	CASSGSRSNQPQHF
TRBV4-1	-	-	TRBJ2-1	15	TGCGCCAGCAGCCAACAGGGATACTCCTACAATGAGCAGTTCTTC	CASSQQGYSYNEQFF
TRBV7-9	-	-	TRBJ2-1	15	-	CASILGQGSWDEQFF
TRBV2	TRBD1	-	TRBJ1-1	13	TGTGCCACCAAACGGGACAGGGACACTGAAGCTTTCTTT	CATKRDRDTEAFF
TRBV3-1/TRBV3-2	TRBD2	-	TRBJ2-3	21	TGTGCCAGCAGCCACCCTCCGCCCGGGACTAGCGGGGGCGGGGGCACAGATACGCAGTATTTT	CASSHPPPGTSGGGGTDTQYF
TRBV16	-	once	TRBJ2-1	12	TGTGCCAGCAGTCGGTTCCTCAATGAGCAGTTCTTC	CASSRFLNEQFF
TRBV19	TRBD1	-	TRBJ1-5	14	TGTGCCAGTAGTGAGGGACAGATCAATCAGCCCCAGCATTTT	CASSEGQINQPQHF
TRBV27	TRBD1	once	TRBJ2-1	15	TGTGCCAGCAGTTCGACAGGGGAAGCCTACAATGAGCAGTTCTTC	CASSSTGEAYNEQFF
TRBV6-5	-	-	TRBJ2-4	14	TGTGCCATCGCGCCCAGGACACCAAAAAACATTCAGTACTTC	CAIAPRTPKNIQYF
TRBV6-2/TRBV6-3	-	-	TRBJ1-5	15	TGTGCCAGCAGTTACACGACAGTCCGTAATCAGCCCCAGCATTTT	CASSYTTVRNQPQHF
TRBV5-1	TRBD1	-	TRBJ2-3	14	TGCGCCAGCACACAACTAGGGGGCTTGGATACGCAGTATTTT	CASTQLGGLDTQYF
TRBV28	-	-	TRBJ1-2	11	TGTGCCAGCAGCTCTTCCTATGGCTACACCTTC	CASSSSYGYTF
TRBV6-5	-	-	TRBJ1-5	13	TGTGCCAGCGTGGGGACACCTAATCAGCCCCAGCATTTT	CASVGTPNQPQHF
TRBV28	-	-	TRBJ1-2	13	TGTGCCAGCAGTGGCACAGGGCGCAGGGGCTACACCTTC	CASSGTGRRGYTF
TRBV27	-	once	TRBJ1-1	12	TGTGCCAGCCGAAGAGGTGGGACTGAAGCTTTCTTT	CASRRGGTEAFF
TRBV7-2	-	-	TRBJ2-3	14	TGTGCCAGCAGCTTAGCGTTTAGCGTCGATACGCAGTATTTT	CASSLAFSVDTQYF
TRBV25-1	-	-	TRBJ1-6	14	TGTGCCAGCAGTGAATCAAACGTACAGCCACCCCTCCACTTT	CASSESNVQPPLHF
TRBV11-1	TRBD1	-	TRBJ2-7	14	TGTGCCAGCAGCTTAGCTCAGGGGGCCTACGAGCAGTACTTC	CASSLAQGAYEQYF
TRBV29-1	TRBD2	-	TRBJ2-3	15	TGCAGCGTTTTGGGGGGAGCGGGGGTAGAAGATACGCAGTATTTT	CSVLGGAGVEDTQYF
TRBV19	-	-	TRBJ1-3	14	TGTGCCAGTAGTATTCGTCTTCCTGGAAACACCATATATTTT	CASSIRLPGNTIYF
TRBV7-2	TRBD2	-	TRBJ2-3	15	TGTGCCAGCAGCGCGACTAGCGGGGGCCCAGATACGCAGTATTTT	CASSATSGGPDTQYF
TRBV11-3	TRBD1	-	TRBJ2-7	14	TGTGCCAGCAGGGGGACAGGGGATGGTTTCGAGCAGTACTTC	CASRGTGDGFEQYF
TRBV6-2/TRBV6-3	TRBD1	-	TRBJ1-1	17	TGTGCCAGCAGCCCGGCCGGGACAGGGAAGAGAAACACTGAAGCTTTCTTT	CASSPAGTGKRNTEAFF
TRBV7-9	-	-	TRBJ2-2	15	TGTGCCAGCAGCCTACCGCCGTTGTTCCCCGGGGAGCTGTTTTTT	CASSLPPLFPGELFF
TRBV27	TRBD1	-	TRBJ2-2	15	TGTGCCAGCAGTTCCCGGACAGGATACACCGGGGAGCTGTTTTTT	CASSSRTGYTGELFF
TRBV7-2	TRBD2	-	TRBJ2-1	16	TGTGCCAGCAGCTTAGTCCTAGCGGGGGGCGGCAATGAGCAGTTCTTC	CASSLVLAGGGNEQFF
TRBV3-1/TRBV3-2	-	-	TRBJ1-5	13	TGTGCCAGCAGCCAGCAGGGTCTTCAGCCCCAGCATTTT	CASSQQGLQPQHF
TRBV7-2	-	-	TRBJ1-2	14	TGTGCCAGCAGCTTAGATCCGGGAAGCTATGGCTACACCTTC	CASSLDPGSYGYTF
TRBV15	TRBD1	-	TRBJ1-6	14	TGTGCCACCAGCAGACAGGGGGGAAATTCACCCCTCCACTTT	CATSRQGGNSPLHF
TRBV5-1	-	-	TRBJ2-1	14	TGCGCCAGCAGCATGGGGGCGGGGGCTAATGAGCAGTTCTTC	CASSMGAGANEQFF
TRBV5-8	TRBD2	-	TRBJ2-4	15	TGTGCCAGCAGCTTGCTAGGACTAGCTATAAACATTCAGTACTTC	CASSLLGLAINIQYF
TRBV6-5	-	-	TRBJ2-1	12	TGTGCCACGGGGGACGGCTACAATGAGCAGTTCTTC	CATGDGYNEQFF
TRBV12-2	-	-	TRBJ1-4	19	TGTGCAAGTCGCCCGACAATAGTATTGTCGTCGACAGGGAATGAAAAACTGTTTTTT	CASRPTIVLSSTGNEKLFF
TRBV28	-	-	TRBJ1-5	13	TGTGCCAGCAGGAGTTTCAGCAATCAGCCCCAGCATTTT	CASRSFSNQPQHF
TRBV9	TRBD1	-	TRBJ1-3	18	TGTGCCAGCAGCCCCCGCCCGGGACAGTCTATCTCTGGAAACACCATATATTTT	CASSPRPGQSISGNTIYF
TRBV25-1	-	-	TRBJ1-6	12	TGTGCCAGCGGGCAGGGATATTCACCCCTCCACTTT	CASGQGYSPLHF
TRBV7-6	TRBD1	-	TRBJ1-6	18	TGTGCCAGCAGCCAGGACAGGGGGCTTTTCTCCTATAATTCACCCCTCCACTTT	CASSQDRGLFSYNSPLHF
TRBV15	-	-	TRBJ2-2	15	TGTGCCACCAGCTTTCGGCAGGGGTCAGCCGGGGAGCTGTTTTTT	CATSFRQGSAGELFF
TRBV6-5	TRBD2	-	TRBJ2-3	16	TGTGCCAGCAGTTACTCTTCGAGCGGGGGGGTTGATACGCAGTATTTT	CASSYSSSGGVDTQYF
TRBV27	-	once	TRBJ1-6	14	TGTGCCAGCAAGACTCAGTCTAGGAATTCACCCCTCCACTTT	CASKTQSRNSPLHF
TRBV10-3	-	-	TRBJ1-1	16	TGTGCCATCAGTGATAGGTCCTTCGACAAGAACACTGAAGCTTTCTTT	CAISDRSFDKNTEAFF
TRBV14	-	-	TRBJ1-6	12	TGTGCCAGCAGCCAAGATCGGACTCTAATCCACTTT	CASSQDRTLIHF
TRBV15	TRBD2	-	TRBJ2-7	15	TGTGCCACCAGCAGAGACCGGACTAGCTGGGACGAGCAGTACTTC	CATSRDRTSWDEQYF
TRBV9	-	-	TRBJ2-1	16	TGTGCCAGCAGCCCACCCATAGGGATCGCGGGGAATGAGCAGTTCTTC	CASSPPIGIAGNEQFF
TRBV4-1	TRBD1	-	TRBJ1-1	16	TGCGCCAGCAGCACCCCAGGGGGCCCCATGAACACTGAAGCTTTCTTT	CASSTPGGPMNTEAFF
TRBV9	TRBD1	-	TRBJ2-4	17	TGTGCCAGCAGCGTAGAAGAGGACAGGACACTGCGAGCAGTTCAGTACTTC	CASSVEEDRTLRAVQYF
TRBV28	TRBD1	-	TRBJ1-4	16	TGTGCCAGCAGTTCCCACGGACAGGGACCTAATGAAAAACTGTTTTTT	CASSSHGQGPNEKLFF